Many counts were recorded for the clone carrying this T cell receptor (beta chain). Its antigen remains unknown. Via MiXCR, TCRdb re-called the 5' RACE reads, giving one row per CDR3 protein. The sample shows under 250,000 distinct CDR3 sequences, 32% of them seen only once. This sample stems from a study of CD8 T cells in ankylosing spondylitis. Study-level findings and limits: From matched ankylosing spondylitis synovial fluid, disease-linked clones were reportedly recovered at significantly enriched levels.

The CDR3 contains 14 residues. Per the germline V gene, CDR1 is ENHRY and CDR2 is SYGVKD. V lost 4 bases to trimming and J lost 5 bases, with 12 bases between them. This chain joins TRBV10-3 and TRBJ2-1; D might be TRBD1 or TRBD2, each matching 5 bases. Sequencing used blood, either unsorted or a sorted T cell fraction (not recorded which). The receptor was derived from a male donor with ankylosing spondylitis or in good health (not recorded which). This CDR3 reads CAISAWGPNNEQFF. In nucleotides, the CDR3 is TGTGCCATCAGTGCTTGGGGACCTAACAATGAGCAGTTCTTC.